This entry concerns a single TCR beta chain. Its antigen is not identified. The CDR3 runs 11 residues. Germline V gene data show CDR1 as MNHEY and CDR2 as SMNVEV (reference sequence). Trimming took 3 bases from V and 5 from J, leaving 4 bases between them. Time point denoted: week 35, safety follow-up. Vaccination comprised doses that each held 300 ug of mutant IDH1 20-mer peptide, plus topical imiquimod. This entry is derived from a study of a mutant IDH1 vaccine in newly diagnosed glioma. The wider study: Most patients had radiochemotherapy with temozolomide before enrollment; others had one alone.

Data came from immunoSEQ multiplex PCR; TCRdb stores just in-frame clones and leaves some out. The sample lists around 41,000 clones; 80% to 90% were seen once. The receptor comes from a man aged 35 to 55 with glioma. The chain carries TRBV27 and TRBJ1-1; D is unclear. The material was PBMCs, obtained from a glioma patient whose treatment included an IDH1 peptide vaccine. As DNA, the CDR3 is TGTGCCAGCAGTTTTGGGACTGAAGCTTTCTTT. As protein: CASSFGTEAFF.